This is a list of T cell receptor beta chains from one sample in a study of cytomegalovirus exposure and HLA in healthy donors. Profiled with immunoSEQ multiplex PCR; TCRdb holds only in-frame clones, not every one. The sample contains roughly 100,000 clones, around 84% of which appear only once. The source material was PBMCs. These receptors were taken from a man aged 18 to 29 in good health and CMV-seropositive. Both conserved end residues are part of each CDR3. The D gene is left open where the match is weak. The size entry is marked missing in some rows and otherwise reads once, few, many or a size class.

d_call,v_call,clone_size,j_call,cdr3_aa,cdr3_nt
TRBD2,TRBV6-6,once,TRBJ2-7,CASSPRTSGSYEQYF,TGTGCCAGCAGCCCTAGGACTAGCGGCTCCTACGAGCAGTACTTC
TRBD1,TRBV27,few,TRBJ2-7,CASSLGQSYEQYF,TGTGCCAGCAGCTTGGGACAGTCCTACGAGCAGTACTTC
-,TRBV7-6,-,TRBJ1-1,CASSAARGWTEAFF,TGTGCCAGCAGCGCCGCCAGGGGTTGGACTGAAGCTTTCTTT
-,TRBV4-1,-,TRBJ1-1,CASSRSPTQNTEAFF,TGCGCCAGCAGCCGCTCCCCGACACAGAACACTGAAGCTTTCTTT
TRBD2,TRBV6-5,-,TRBJ2-3,CASSYTSVSTDTQYF,TGTGCCAGCAGTTATACTAGCGTTAGCACAGATACGCAGTATTTT
-,TRBV29-1,-,TRBJ1-1,CSSTGQTNTEAFF,TGCAGCTCAACAGGGCAGACGAACACTGAAGCTTTCTTT
TRBD2,TRBV6-6,-,TRBJ2-1,CASSQIIASGAEQFF,TGTGCCAGCAGCCAAATTATAGCTAGCGGGGCTGAGCAGTTCTTC
-,TRBV10-2,-,TRBJ2-1,CASSGTWEQFF,TGCGCCAGCAGTGGTACATGGGAGCAGTTCTTC
-,TRBV9,-,TRBJ2-1,CASSVDPRYDNEQFF,TGTGCCAGCAGCGTAGATCCTAGATACGACAATGAGCAGTTCTTC
-,TRBV19,-,TRBJ1-3,CASSLRVTSGNTIYF,TGTGCCAGTAGTCTCCGGGTTACTTCTGGAAACACCATATATTTT
TRBD1,TRBV14,few,TRBJ2-4,CASSQLTGGSEVQYF,TGTGCCAGCAGCCAATTGACAGGGGGGAGTGAGGTTCAGTACTTC
TRBD2,TRBV28,once,TRBJ2-1,CASSLGLAGNEQFF,TGTGCCAGCAGTTTGGGGCTAGCGGGAAATGAGCAGTTCTTC
-,TRBV6-1,-,TRBJ1-4,CASRQVAATNEKLFF,TGTGCCAGTCGACAGGTAGCTGCAACTAATGAAAAACTGTTTTTT
-,TRBV27,-,TRBJ2-1,CASSSGEPYNEQFF,TGTGCCAGCAGTTCGGGGGAGCCCTACAATGAGCAGTTCTTC
TRBD1,TRBV27,-,TRBJ1-1,CASSFGDRGRAEAFF,TGTGCCAGCAGTTTCGGGGACAGGGGACGGGCTGAAGCTTTCTTT
-,TRBV10-3,-,TRBJ2-7,CAISPGDSYEQYF,TGTGCCATCAGCCCGGGAGATTCCTACGAGCAGTACTTC